This T cell receptor beta chain was obtained from a study of cytomegalovirus exposure and HLA in healthy donors. Findings of the study overall: Most CMV-associated TCR beta chains appeared HLA-restricted in a later analysis. Earlier analysis looked at TCR beta V segments, and most were productive about 87% or about 30% of the time. TCR beta chains numbering more than 150 were designated cytomegalovirus-associated.

Amplification used 60 Vbeta primers and 13 Jbeta primers. Produced via immunoSEQ multiplex PCR; TCRdb's table is partial and in-frame only. The table shows about 160,000 clones, with approximately 90% occurring only once. This clone was observed a handful of times. What it binds is not known. CDR1 and CDR2 from the germline V gene are SGHAT and FQNNGV. This CDR3 comprises 13 residues. The V segment lost 6 bases and the J segment 2 bases; nucleotides outside the gene matches: 3. The rearrangement uses TRBV11-2 and TRBJ2-5; 7 bases match TRBD1. The material sequenced was PBMCs. The clonotype originates from a woman aged 25-40 years in good health and CMV-seronegative. Written as DNA, the CDR3 is TGTGCCAGCAGAGACAGGGTTCAAGAGACCCAGTACTTC. Translated, it gives CASRDRVQETQYF.